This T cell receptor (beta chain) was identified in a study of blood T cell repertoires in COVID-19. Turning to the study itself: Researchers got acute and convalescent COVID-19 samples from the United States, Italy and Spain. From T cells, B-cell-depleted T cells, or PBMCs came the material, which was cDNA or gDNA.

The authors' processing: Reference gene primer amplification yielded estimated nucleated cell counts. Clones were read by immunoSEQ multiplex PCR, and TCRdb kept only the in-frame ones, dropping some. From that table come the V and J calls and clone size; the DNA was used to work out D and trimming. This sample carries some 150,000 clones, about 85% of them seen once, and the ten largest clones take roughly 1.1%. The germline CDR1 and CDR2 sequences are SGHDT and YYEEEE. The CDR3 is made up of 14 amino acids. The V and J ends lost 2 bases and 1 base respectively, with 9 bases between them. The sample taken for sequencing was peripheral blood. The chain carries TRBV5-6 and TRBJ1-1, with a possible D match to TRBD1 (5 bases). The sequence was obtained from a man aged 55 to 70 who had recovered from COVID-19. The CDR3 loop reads CASSFLDRNTEAFF. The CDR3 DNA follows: TGTGCCAGCAGCTTTCTCGACAGGAACACTGAAGCTTTCTTT.